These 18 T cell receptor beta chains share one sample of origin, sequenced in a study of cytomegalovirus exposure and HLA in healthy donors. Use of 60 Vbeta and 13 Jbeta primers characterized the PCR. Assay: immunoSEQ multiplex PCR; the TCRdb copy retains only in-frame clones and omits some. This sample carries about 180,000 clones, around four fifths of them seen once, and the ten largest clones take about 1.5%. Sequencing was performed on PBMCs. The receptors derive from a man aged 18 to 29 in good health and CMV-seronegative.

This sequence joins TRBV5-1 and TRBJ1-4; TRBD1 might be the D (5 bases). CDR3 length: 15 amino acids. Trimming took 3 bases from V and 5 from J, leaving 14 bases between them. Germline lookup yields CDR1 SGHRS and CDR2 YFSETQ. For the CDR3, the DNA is TGCGCCAGCAGCTCCCGGCGGGAGGGGAATGAAAAACTGTTTTTT. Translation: CASSSRREGNEKLFF. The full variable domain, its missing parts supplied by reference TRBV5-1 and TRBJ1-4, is KAGVTQTPRYLIKTRGQQVTLSCSPISGHRSVSWYQQTPGQGLQFLFEYFSETQRNKGNFPGRFSGRQFSNSRSEMNVSTLELGDSALYLCASSSRREGNEKLFFGSGTQLSVL.

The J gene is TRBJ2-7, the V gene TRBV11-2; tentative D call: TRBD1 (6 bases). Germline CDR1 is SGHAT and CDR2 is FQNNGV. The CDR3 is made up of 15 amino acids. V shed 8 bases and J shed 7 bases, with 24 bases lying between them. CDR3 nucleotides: TGTGCCAGCCGCCAATTGGACAGACGCTACGAGGAGCAGTACTTC. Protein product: CASRQLDRRYEEQYF.

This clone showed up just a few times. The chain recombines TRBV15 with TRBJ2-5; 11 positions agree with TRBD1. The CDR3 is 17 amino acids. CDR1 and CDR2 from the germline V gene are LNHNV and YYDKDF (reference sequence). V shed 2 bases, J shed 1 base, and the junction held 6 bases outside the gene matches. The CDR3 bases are TGTGCCACCAGCAGATTGCCCGGGACAGGGGGCCAAGAGACCCAGTACTTC. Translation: CATSRLPGTGGQETQYF.

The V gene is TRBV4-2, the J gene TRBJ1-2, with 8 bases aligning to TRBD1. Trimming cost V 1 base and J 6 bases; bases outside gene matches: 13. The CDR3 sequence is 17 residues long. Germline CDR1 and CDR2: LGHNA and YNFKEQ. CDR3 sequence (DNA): TGTGCCAGCAGCCAAGGCGGGCAGGGGGCTTACCTTGATGGCTACACCTTC. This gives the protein CASSQGGQGAYLDGYTF.

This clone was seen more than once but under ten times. The CDR3 region is CASSRVDSTEAFF. For the CDR3, the DNA is TGTGCCAGCTCGCGGGTGGACAGCACTGAAGCTTTCTTT. This chain joins TRBV18 and TRBJ1-1; weak D call: TRBD1 (6 bases). The germline CDR1 and CDR2 sequences are KGHSH and LQKENI. The V and J ends lost 6 bases and 4 bases respectively, with 12 bases between them. The length of the CDR3 is 13 residues. The whole variable domain, remainder taken from reference TRBV18 and TRBJ1-1, is NAGVMQNPRHLVRRRGQEARLRCSPMKGHSHVYWYRQLPEEGLKFMVYLQKENIIDESGMPKERFSAEFPKEGPSILRIQQVVRGDSAAYFCASSRVDSTEAFFGQGTRLTVV.

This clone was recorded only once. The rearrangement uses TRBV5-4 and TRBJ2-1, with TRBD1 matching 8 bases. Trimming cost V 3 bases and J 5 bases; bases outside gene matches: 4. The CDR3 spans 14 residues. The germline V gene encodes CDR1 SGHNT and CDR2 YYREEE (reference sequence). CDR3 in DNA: TGTGCCAGCAGCTCCGACAGGGGCCACAATGAGCAGTTCTTC. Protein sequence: CASSSDRGHNEQFF.

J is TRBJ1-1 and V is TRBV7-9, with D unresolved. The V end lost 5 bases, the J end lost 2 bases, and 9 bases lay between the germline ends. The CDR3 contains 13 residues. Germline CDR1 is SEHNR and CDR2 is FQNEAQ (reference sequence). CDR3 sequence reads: CASSQDSNTEAFF. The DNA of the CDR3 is TGTGCCAGCAGCCAGGATTCCAACACTGAAGCTTTCTTT.

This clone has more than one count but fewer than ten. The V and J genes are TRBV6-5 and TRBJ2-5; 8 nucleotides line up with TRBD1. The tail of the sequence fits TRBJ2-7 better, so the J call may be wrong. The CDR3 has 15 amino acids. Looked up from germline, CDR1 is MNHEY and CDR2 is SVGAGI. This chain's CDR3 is CASSSPRTGIYEQYF. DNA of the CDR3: TGTGCCAGCAGTTCGCCAAGGACAGGGATTTACGAGCAGTACTTC.

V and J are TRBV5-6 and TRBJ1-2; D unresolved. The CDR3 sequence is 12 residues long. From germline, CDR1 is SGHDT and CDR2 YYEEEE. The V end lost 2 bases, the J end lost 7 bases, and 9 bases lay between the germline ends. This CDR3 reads CASSFLETGYTF. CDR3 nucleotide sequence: TGTGCCAGCAGCTTTCTGGAGACTGGCTACACCTTC.

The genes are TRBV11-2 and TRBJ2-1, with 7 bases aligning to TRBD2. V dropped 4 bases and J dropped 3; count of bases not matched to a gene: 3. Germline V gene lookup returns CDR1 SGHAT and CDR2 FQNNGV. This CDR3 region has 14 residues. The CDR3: CASSSGLVYNEQFF. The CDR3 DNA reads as TGTGCCAGCAGCTCCGGACTAGTCTACAATGAGCAGTTCTTC.

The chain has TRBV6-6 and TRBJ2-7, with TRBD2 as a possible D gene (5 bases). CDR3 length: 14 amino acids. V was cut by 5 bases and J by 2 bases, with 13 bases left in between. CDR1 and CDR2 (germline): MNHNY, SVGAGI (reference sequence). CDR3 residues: CASSISVWTYEQYF. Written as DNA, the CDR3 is TGTGCCAGCAGTATTAGCGTTTGGACCTACGAGCAGTACTTC.

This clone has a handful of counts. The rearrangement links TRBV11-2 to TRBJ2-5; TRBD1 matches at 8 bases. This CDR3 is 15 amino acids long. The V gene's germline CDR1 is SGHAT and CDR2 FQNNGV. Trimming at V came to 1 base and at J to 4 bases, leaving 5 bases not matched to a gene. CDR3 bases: TGTGCCAGCAGCTTAGTGGTACAGGGGGGAGAGACCCAGTACTTC. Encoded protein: CASSLVVQGGETQYF.

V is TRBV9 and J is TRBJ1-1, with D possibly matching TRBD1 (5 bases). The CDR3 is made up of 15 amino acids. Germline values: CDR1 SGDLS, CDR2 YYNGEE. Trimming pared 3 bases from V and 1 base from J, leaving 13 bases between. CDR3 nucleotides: TGTGCCAGCAGCGCACTCAGGGTGACGAACACTGAAGCTTTCTTT. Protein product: CASSALRVTNTEAFF.

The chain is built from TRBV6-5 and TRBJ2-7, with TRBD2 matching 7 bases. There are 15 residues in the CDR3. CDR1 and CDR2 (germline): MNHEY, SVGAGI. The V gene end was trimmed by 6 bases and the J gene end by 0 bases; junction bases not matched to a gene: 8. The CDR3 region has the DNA TGTGCCAGCAGGGGGAGGGCCCTCCTCTCCTACGAGCAGTACTTC. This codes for CASRGRALLSYEQYF.

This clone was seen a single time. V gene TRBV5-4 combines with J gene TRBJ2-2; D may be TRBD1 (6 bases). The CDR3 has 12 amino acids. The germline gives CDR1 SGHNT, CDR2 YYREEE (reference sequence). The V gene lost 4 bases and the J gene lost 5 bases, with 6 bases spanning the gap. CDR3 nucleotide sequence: TGTGCCAGCAGCAGGGGGACCGGGGAGCTGTTTTTT. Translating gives CASSRGTGELFF.

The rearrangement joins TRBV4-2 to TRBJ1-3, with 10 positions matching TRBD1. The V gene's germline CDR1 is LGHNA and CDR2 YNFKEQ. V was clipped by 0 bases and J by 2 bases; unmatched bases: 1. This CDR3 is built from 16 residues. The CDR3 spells CASSQDDRGPGNTIYF. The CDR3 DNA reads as TGTGCCAGCAGCCAAGATGACAGGGGGCCTGGAAACACCATATATTTT.

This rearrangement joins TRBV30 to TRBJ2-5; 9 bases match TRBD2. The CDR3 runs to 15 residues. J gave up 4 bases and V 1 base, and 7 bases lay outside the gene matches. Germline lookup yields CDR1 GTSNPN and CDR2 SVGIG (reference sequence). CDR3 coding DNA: TGTGCCTGGAGTGAGGGCGGGAGGGCCAGAGAGACCCAGTACTTC. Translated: CAWSEGGRARETQYF. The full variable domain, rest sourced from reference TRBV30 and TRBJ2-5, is SQTIHQWPATLVQPVGSPLSLECTVEGTSNPNLYWYRQAAGRGLQLLFYSVGIGQISSEVPQNLSASRPQDRQFILSSKKLLLSDSGFYLCAWSEGGRARETQYFGPGTRLLVL.

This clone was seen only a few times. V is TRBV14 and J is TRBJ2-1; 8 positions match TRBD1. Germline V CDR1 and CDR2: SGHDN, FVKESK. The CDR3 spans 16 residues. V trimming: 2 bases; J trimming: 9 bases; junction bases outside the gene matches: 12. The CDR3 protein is CASSQTGGLGLGEQFF. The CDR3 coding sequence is TGTGCCAGCAGCCAAACAGGGGGGCTAGGGTTAGGTGAGCAGTTCTTC. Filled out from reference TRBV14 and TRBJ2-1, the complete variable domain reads EAGVTQFPSHSVIEKGQTVTLRCDPISGHDNLYWYRRVMGKEIKFLLHFVKESKQDESGMPNNRFLAERTGGTYSTLKVQPAELEDSGVYFCASSQTGGLGLGEQFFGPGTRLTVL.